This entry concerns a single TCR beta chain. Its antigen is as yet unknown. The data originate from a study of T cell clonotyping in hematopoietic cell transplantation. Study observations and caveats: After transplant, recipient diversity fell while pathologically expanded clonotypes grew through day 180.

The germline gives CDR1 MGHRA, CDR2 YSYEKL. This CDR3 spans 14 amino acids. The V gene end was trimmed by 4 bases and the J gene end by 9 bases; junction bases not matched to a gene: 6. Clones were sequenced by immunoSEQ multiplex PCR, and TCRdb holds only the in-frame ones, with some missing. This repertoire shows 5,500 to 7,000 clones, around 78% found once; its top ten account for over 35%. This TCR was sampled from a male patient between 65 and 85 years old who had an allogeneic stem cell transplant from an unrelated donor, so T cells may come from the graft donor. Some clones in this sample may be carry-over from other donors' samples. The J gene is TRBJ2-2, the V gene TRBV4-1, with TRBD2 matching 9 bases. Sample: peripheral blood mononuclear cells, taken 180 days after allogeneic stem cell transplant. This CDR3 is CASSPVAGVRELFF. The CDR3 DNA reads TGCGCCAGCAGCCCTGTAGCGGGAGTCAGGGAGCTGTTTTTT.